This T cell receptor beta chain was sequenced during a study of PD-1 blockade in classical Hodgkin lymphoma. Study-level findings and limits: Lower baseline TCR diversity was reported for newly diagnosed patients than for healthy donors.

Note on this clone: No antigen is known for it.

Sequencing used immunoSEQ multiplex PCR; TCRdb keeps in-frame clones, though not all of them. The sample has about 4,200 clones; roughly 86% are singletons. Specified time point: newly diagnosed, previously untreated cHL patient sample. Magnetic negative selection was used to purify CD8+ T cells from thawed PBMCs. This TCR was recovered from a human donor with classical Hodgkin lymphoma. The sample taken for sequencing was CD8+ T cells from blood.

CDR3 residues: CATGDRVTETQYF. Here the CDR3 DNA reads TGTGCCACCGGGGACAGGGTCACGGAGACCCAGTACTTC. This rearrangement joins TRBV6-1 to TRBJ2-5; 9 bases are a match to TRBD1. V was clipped by 10 bases and J by 5 bases; unmatched bases: 8. This CDR3 region has 13 residues. CDR1 and CDR2 (germline): MNHNS, SASEGT.